Listed below are T cell receptor beta chains from one sample, sequenced in a study of T cell repertoires in cytomegalovirus infection. One entry per CDR3 protein results from TCRdb running MiXCR on the reads. The sample contains some 180,000 distinct CDR3 sequences, roughly a fifth of which appear only once. The specimen sequenced was PBMCs. These receptors were obtained from a human donor in good health (CMV status not recorded). Some clones in this sample may be carry-over from other donors' samples. The CDR3 runs from the conserved cysteine through the conserved F or W. The size of a clone is reported for some rows only, either as once, few or many, or as a class for expanded clones.

>TRBV12-3/TRBV12-4|TRBJ1-2|NA
CASSLTGGYGYTF
>TRBV20-1|TRBJ1-4|NA
CSAYSGANEKLFF
>TRBV7-2|TRBJ2-7|many
CASSRTSDTYEQYF
>TRBV2|TRBJ2-1|NA
CASKGQGYNEQFF
>TRBV27|TRBJ2-1|NA
CASSLYGDGYNEQFF
>TRBV28|TRBJ2-1|many
CASSPLTWGQGALNEQFF
>TRBV7-6|TRBJ2-7|many
CASSLRTSGTVEQYF
>TRBV7-6|TRBJ1-1|many
CASSLGSMGNTEAFF
>TRBV6-2/TRBV6-3|TRBJ1-2|few
CASTEGRIYGYTF
>TRBV20-1|TRBJ2-7|few
CSALTGTGKYEQYF
>TRBV28|TRBJ1-2|NA
CASSYGGYGYTF
>TRBV5-4|TRBJ1-1|NA
CASSRSGRGDTEAFF
>TRBV7-8|TRBJ1-2|many
CASSLDNGPYGYTF
>TRBV7-2|TRBJ2-4|many
CASSRDGPGLDIQYF
>TRBV5-1|TRBJ2-1|NA
CASSLDPTGGYNEQFF
>TRBV11-2|TRBJ2-7|few
CASSSDGYLAGGPSEVF
>TRBV6-2/TRBV6-3|TRBJ1-5|NA
CASSSPPNQPQHF
>TRBV20-1|TRBJ2-7|NA
CSARATSSYEQYF
>TRBV20-1|TRBJ2-5|NA
CSARDRAGWEETQYF
>TRBV5-4|TRBJ1-2|NA
CASSLERRSGYTF
>TRBV6-1|TRBJ1-5|many
CASTGQGTDQPQHF
>TRBV2|TRBJ2-7|few
CASSEISYEQYF